Sequencing of this TCR beta chain was carried out in a study of blood T cell repertoires in COVID-19. Participants' reported clinical history set cohort assignment. With 2 bases clipped from V and 8 bases from J, the junction kept 6 bases outside the gene matches. CDR3 length equals 15 residues. Germline V gene lookup returns CDR1 MGHDK and CDR2 SYGVNS. Sequenced by immunoSEQ multiplex PCR; TCRdb stores in-frame clones only, minus some. The sample shows a few hundred thousand clones, 90% of them seen only once. The rearrangement joins TRBV25-1 to TRBJ1-6; 7 positions match TRBD1. Sequenced input: PBMCs or T cells enriched from blood (not recorded which). This sequence was found in a young woman with acute COVID-19. The CDR3 nucleotides read TGTGCCAGCAGTGAAATGTACAGGGGCCATTCACCCCTCCACTTT. Protein sequence: CASSEMYRGHSPLHF.